Below, 31 T cell receptor beta chains from the same sample are listed, as sequenced in a study of blood T cell repertoires in COVID-19. This table comes from immunoSEQ multiplex PCR, and its TCRdb copy is limited to in-frame clones, with some not included. The table records some 150,000 clones, 88% of them present only once. The sequenced material came from peripheral blood. Receptors were obtained from a middle-aged man with active or convalescent COVID-19.

J is TRBJ1-4 and V is TRBV5-1, with 9 bases fitting TRBD1. CDR1 SGHRS and CDR2 YFSETQ come from the germline V gene. The CDR3 contains 13 residues. Trimming removed 4 bases from V and 7 bases from J; junction bases left unmatched: 2. DNA for the CDR3: TGCGCCAGCAGCCCGGGACAGGGTGAAAAACTGTTTTTT. Encoded protein: CASSPGQGEKLFF.

DNA of the CDR3: TGTGCCAGCAGCCAAGATCTGAGCTCCTACGAGCAGTACTTC. Encoded protein: CASSQDLSSYEQYF. V gene TRBV4-2 combines with J gene TRBJ2-7; no reliable D call. The V gene lost 0 bases and the J gene lost 0 bases, with 6 bases spanning the gap. This CDR3 is built from 14 residues. Germline CDR1 is LGHNA and CDR2 is YNFKEQ.

The rearrangement joins TRBV4-2 to TRBJ2-1, with TRBD2 matching over 9 bases. The junction had 9 bases not matched to a gene; V was cut back by 1 base and J by 2 bases. Germline V gene lookup returns CDR1 LGHNA and CDR2 YNFKEQ. This CDR3 is built from 18 residues. The CDR3 is CASSQVSEREDTYNEQFF. In nucleotides, the CDR3 is TGTGCCAGCAGCCAAGTCTCGGAGCGGGAGGACACCTACAATGAGCAGTTCTTC.

The rearrangement joins TRBV19 to TRBJ2-1; weak D call: TRBD2 (6 bases). This CDR3 spans 17 amino acids. Per germline, CDR1 LNHDA and CDR2 SQIVND (reference sequence). Trimming removed 11 bases from V and 0 bases from J, with 23 bases in between. DNA for the CDR3: TGTGCCTCCGTCGCGGAGGGAACCCTTAGCTCCTACAATGAGCAGTTCTTC. This sequence encodes CASVAEGTLSSYNEQFF.

DNA of the CDR3: TGTGCCAGCAGCCAAGGCGAGATGGGGGGCACTGAAGCTTTCTTT. Protein: CASSQGEMGGTEAFF. This chain links TRBV3-1 (or the pseudogene TRBV3-2) with TRBJ1-1, with TRBD1 as a possible D gene (5 bases). The CDR3 runs 15 residues. V lost 1 base to trimming and J lost 4 bases, with 13 bases between them. CDR1 is LGHDT, CDR2 YNNKEL, per germline (reference sequence).

The V call is TRBV6-5, the J call TRBJ1-6; D call uncertain. This CDR3 spans 14 amino acids. The V end lost 2 bases, the J end lost 7 bases, and 9 bases lay between the germline ends. Germline V gene sequence: CDR1 MNHEY, CDR2 SVGAGI. The CDR3 loop is CASSYSPLNSPLHF. CDR3 nucleotides: TGTGCCAGCAGTTACAGTCCGCTAAATTCACCCCTCCACTTT.

This clone was picked up a small number of times. The V gene is TRBV5-1, the J gene TRBJ2-7, with D possibly matching TRBD2 (6 bases). This CDR3 comprises 15 residues. Per the germline V gene, CDR1 is SGHRS and CDR2 is YFSETQ. V was clipped by 0 bases and J by 4 bases, with 14 bases between them. CDR3 residues: CASSLALAEHYEQYF. The CDR3 DNA is TGCGCCAGCAGCTTGGCCTTAGCGGAACATTACGAGCAGTACTTC. The whole variable domain, filled in from reference TRBV5-1 and TRBJ2-7, reads KAGVTQTPRYLIKTRGQQVTLSCSPISGHRSVSWYQQTPGQGLQFLFEYFSETQRNKGNFPGRFSGRQFSNSRSEMNVSTLELGDSALYLCASSLALAEHYEQYFGPGTRLTVT.

This rearrangement joins TRBV3-1 (or the pseudogene TRBV3-2) to TRBJ2-6; 10 nucleotides match TRBD2. V trimming: 2 bases; J trimming: 0 bases; junction bases outside the gene matches: 4. Germline V gene data show CDR1 as LGHDT and CDR2 as YNNKEL (reference sequence). The CDR3 sequence is 18 residues long. The CDR3 loop is CASSQLAGGVSGANVLTF. The CDR3 DNA sequence: TGTGCCAGCAGCCAATTAGCGGGAGGCGTCTCTGGGGCCAACGTCCTGACTTTC.

The chain employs TRBV28 and TRBJ1-5; 9 positions agree with TRBD1. Unmatched junction bases numbered 6, after V lost 5 bases and J lost 1 base. There are 16 residues in the CDR3. Looked up from germline, CDR1 is MDHEN and CDR2 is SYDVKM. The CDR3, as DNA: TGTGCCAGCAGTGTAACCGGGACAGGGAGCAATCAGCCCCAGCATTTT. Protein product: CASSVTGTGSNQPQHF.

The chain couples TRBV4-1 to TRBJ2-1, with D hard to call. The CDR3 totals 16 residues. V was cut by 0 bases and J by 0 bases, with 9 bases left in between. CDR1 is MGHRA and CDR2 is YSYEKL in the germline V gene. For the CDR3, the DNA is TGCGCCAGCAGCCAAGAGTCAGTGTTCTCCTACAATGAGCAGTTCTTC. Its translation is CASSQESVFSYNEQFF.

The chain is built from TRBV6-5 and TRBJ2-5; the match to TRBD1 covers 8 bases. The CDR3 is made up of 14 amino acids. V shed 6 bases and J 7 bases; nucleotides not matched to a gene: 10. The germline V gene encodes CDR1 MNHEY and CDR2 SVGAGI. The DNA for the CDR3 is TGTGCCAGCAGGGATGTAGGACAGGGAGGGACCCAGTACTTC. As protein: CASRDVGQGGTQYF.

This chain uses TRBV28 with TRBJ2-1; 9 nucleotides align to TRBD1. The J segment lost 3 bases and the V segment lost 3 bases, leaving 3 bases of the junction unmatched. Germline V gene lookup returns CDR1 MDHEN and CDR2 SYDVKM. This CDR3 has 15 residues. The chain's CDR3 is CASSFGDRDYNEQFF. The CDR3 DNA reads TGTGCCAGCAGTTTCGGGGACAGGGACTACAATGAGCAGTTCTTC.

The chain links TRBV7-9 to TRBJ1-2; D may be TRBD1 (5 bases). From germline, CDR1 is SEHNR and CDR2 FQNEAQ (reference sequence). Trimming removed 5 bases from V and 5 bases from J, with 12 bases in between. The CDR3 consists of 13 residues. The CDR3 sequence: CASSPDGGYGYTF. The CDR3 DNA is TGTGCCAGCAGCCCCGACGGGGGGTATGGCTACACCTTC.

In its sample, this clone was seen a few times. The rearrangement joins TRBV4-3 to TRBJ1-2, with TRBD1 matching 9 bases. The germline V gene has CDR1 LGHNA and CDR2 YSLEER. J lost 2 bases, V lost 5 bases, and 6 bases had no gene match. This CDR3 has 15 amino acids. DNA of the CDR3: TGCGCCAGCAGCACCCTACAGGGGGCGAACTATGGCTACACCTTC. It is translated as CASSTLQGANYGYTF.

This chain connects TRBV4-2 to TRBJ2-7, with 8 positions matching TRBD2. V dropped 0 bases and J dropped 7; count of bases not matched to a gene: 14. Germline CDR1 reads LGHNA; CDR2 reads YNFKEQ. The CDR3 covers 17 residues. CDR3 in amino acids: CASSQESTGIAGREQYF. CDR3 nucleotides: TGTGCCAGCAGCCAAGAGTCCACCGGGATAGCGGGAAGGGAGCAGTACTTC.

The genes are TRBV10-3 and TRBJ2-7, with 7 bases identical to TRBD1. The germline V gene encodes CDR1 ENHRY and CDR2 SYGVKD. The CDR3 has 15 residues. With V trimmed by 3 bases and J by 0 bases, 5 bases remained unmatched. The CDR3: CAISDPGQISYEQYF. The DNA for the CDR3 is TGTGCCATCAGTGACCCGGGACAGATCTCCTACGAGCAGTACTTC.

This clone showed up just a few times. This rearrangement joins TRBV28 to TRBJ2-6; D is unclear. This CDR3 region has 14 residues. Germline V CDR1 and CDR2: MDHEN, SYDVKM. V gave up 8 bases and J gave up 0 bases, with 8 bases separating them. This CDR3 is CASRSVSGANVLTF. In nucleotides, the CDR3 is TGTGCCAGCCGTAGTGTCTCTGGGGCCAACGTCCTGACTTTC.

The chain uses TRBV27 and TRBJ1-6; 8 bases line up with TRBD1. The CDR3 contains 15 residues. Germline-derived CDR1 and CDR2 are MNHEY and SMNVEV (reference sequence). The junction had 6 bases not matched to a gene; V was cut back by 6 bases and J by 5 bases. CDR3 protein: CASRPGQGNNSPLHF. The CDR3 nucleotides read TGTGCCAGCAGGCCTGGACAGGGAAATAATTCACCCCTCCACTTT.

A single count supports this clone. J is TRBJ2-3 and V is TRBV11-2; D remains ambiguous. This CDR3 has 13 amino acids. Germline V CDR1 and CDR2: SGHAT, FQNNGV. The V gene lost 3 bases and the J gene lost 6 bases, with 10 bases spanning the gap. The DNA of the CDR3 is TGTGCCAGCAGCTTGCCCGGGTTTGATACGCAGTATTTT. Amino acid sequence: CASSLPGFDTQYF.

This sequence joins TRBV12-3 or TRBV12-4 and TRBJ2-1, with TRBD2 identical over 7 bases. The CDR3 sequence is 13 residues long. V lost 8 bases, J lost 7 bases, and 8 bases stayed unmatched. In DNA form, the CDR3 reads TGTGCCAGCCGTTGGGGACTAACAAATGAGCAGTTCTTC. Its protein is CASRWGLTNEQFF.

The V call is TRBV19, the J call TRBJ1-5; 9 bases map to TRBD1. V shed 7 bases and J 4 bases; nucleotides not matched to a gene: 8. CDR1 and CDR2 from the germline V gene are LNHDA and SQIVND (reference sequence). The CDR3 is 15 amino acids. CDR3 sequence (DNA): TGTGCCAGTACTACCGGGACAGGGCGTAATCAGCCCCAGCATTTT. Protein product: CASTTGTGRNQPQHF.

The V and J genes are TRBV9 and TRBJ2-3, with 9 bases identical to TRBD2. This CDR3 contains 17 residues. Germline values: CDR1 SGDLS, CDR2 YYNGEE. The ends lost 7 bases at V and 2 bases at J; junction bases unmatched: 14. The CDR3 nucleotides read TGTGCCAGCGAACCGACTAGCGGAAGAGGACCCACAGATACGCAGTATTTT. It translates to CASEPTSGRGPTDTQYF.

The chain couples TRBV24-1 to TRBJ2-5; tentatively, D is TRBD1 (5 bases). Germline-derived CDR1 and CDR2 are KGHDR and SFDVKD. Trimming took 6 bases from V and 0 from J, leaving 7 bases between them. The CDR3 has 13 amino acids. CDR3 in amino acids: CATSQQDQETQYF. The CDR3 DNA follows: TGTGCCACCAGTCAACAGGACCAAGAGACCCAGTACTTC.

This chain uses TRBV28 with TRBJ2-7; D may be TRBD2 (5 bases). The CDR3 length is 13 residues. Germline loops: CDR1 MDHEN, CDR2 SYDVKM. V gave up 5 bases and J gave up 2 bases, with 10 bases separating them. The CDR3 region is CASSQRPPYEQYF. The CDR3 DNA sequence: TGTGCCAGCAGTCAGCGGCCCCCCTACGAGCAGTACTTC.

This clone was detected a few times. The chain links TRBV3-1 (or the pseudogene TRBV3-2) to TRBJ1-1; D not resolved. Germline assignment: CDR1 LGHDT and CDR2 YNNKEL (reference sequence). Trimming pared 1 base from V and 4 bases from J, leaving 10 bases between. The CDR3 length is 14 residues. DNA for the CDR3: TGTGCCAGCAGCCAAGGAGGGTTTGGCACTGAAGCTTTCTTT. This codes for CASSQGGFGTEAFF.

This clone was counted a single time. The chain combines TRBV27 with TRBJ2-7; TRBD1 agrees at 8 bases. V shed 6 bases and J 3 bases; nucleotides not matched to a gene: 7. This CDR3 has 14 residues. Germline V gene data show CDR1 as MNHEY and CDR2 as SMNVEV (reference sequence). The chain's CDR3 is CASSGTGLNYEQYF. The CDR3 DNA reads TGTGCCAGCAGCGGGACAGGCCTAAACTACGAGCAGTACTTC.

CDR3 region: CASRSLAGGIIETQYF. The CDR3 DNA is TGTGCCAGCAGATCCCTAGCGGGAGGTATTATCGAGACCCAGTACTTC. This chain uses TRBV27 with TRBJ2-5, with 11 bases lining up with TRBD2. Looked up from germline, CDR1 is MNHEY and CDR2 is SMNVEV (reference sequence). The CDR3 length is 16 residues. Trimming took 6 bases from V and 5 from J; bases not matched to a gene: 11.

The chain couples TRBV7-2 to TRBJ2-7; 12 nucleotides match TRBD2. Germline loops: CDR1 SGHTA, CDR2 FQGNSA. This CDR3 contains 18 residues. With 4 bases clipped from V and 2 bases from J, the junction kept 12 bases outside the gene matches. CDR3 nucleotide sequence: TGTGCCAGCAGCTCATACTTACAACTAGCGGGGGGACCCTACGAGCAGTACTTC. It yields the protein CASSSYLQLAGGPYEQYF. Together with reference TRBV7-2 and TRBJ2-7, the CDR3 gives the full variable domain: GAGVSQSPSNKVTEKGKDVELRCDPISGHTALYWYRQSLGQGLEFLIYFQGNSAPDKSGLPSDRFSAERTGGSVSTLTIQRTQQEDSAVYLCASSSYLQLAGGPYEQYFGPGTRLTVT.

The chain is built from TRBV15 and TRBJ2-1, with D maybe TRBD2 (5 bases). The CDR3 is made up of 16 amino acids. The V and J ends lost 0 bases and 4 bases respectively, with 13 bases between them. The germline V gene has CDR1 LNHNV and CDR2 YYDKDF (reference sequence). The CDR3 DNA is TGTGCCACCAGCAGAGACGAGGGTATGGCATACAATGAGCAGTTCTTC. Residues: CATSRDEGMAYNEQFF.

J is TRBJ2-6 and V is TRBV5-5; tentative D call: TRBD2 (5 bases). Per the germline V gene, CDR1 is SGHKS and CDR2 is YYEKEE (reference sequence). The CDR3 consists of 16 residues. The V and J ends lost 1 base and 0 bases respectively, with 8 bases between them. As DNA, the CDR3 is TGTGCCAGCAGCTTGATCCGGGGCTCTGGGGCCAACGTCCTGACTTTC. This gives the protein CASSLIRGSGANVLTF.

The chain is built from TRBV30 and TRBJ1-6; D not resolved. Germline CDR1 and CDR2: GTSNPN and SVGIG (reference sequence). This CDR3 region has 13 residues. The V and J ends lost 7 bases and 10 bases respectively, with 17 bases between them. CDR3 nucleotides: TGTGCCTACTCGTCCGAGGCACGGTCACCCCTCCACTTT. It translates to CAYSSEARSPLHF.